Below, 2 T cell receptor beta chains from the same sample are listed, as sequenced in a study of shared clonotypes between healthy human individuals. TCRdb's table, derived via immunoSEQ multiplex PCR, lists solely in-frame clones and lacks some. The table lists a few million clones, roughly 90% of them singletons, with 0.3% to 0.4% in the top ten. Material: naive CD4+ T cells from PBMCs. The sample's subset: CD45RA+ positively selected. These receptor sequences come from a young man in good health. Some clones in this sample may be carry-over from other donors' samples.

This rearrangement joins TRBV30 to TRBJ2-7, with TRBD1 matching over 8 bases. V trimming: 3 bases; J trimming: 2 bases; junction bases outside the gene matches: 3. The germline CDR1 and CDR2 sequences are GTSNPN and SVGIG (reference sequence). The CDR3 length is 13 residues. The CDR3: CAWSRQGTYEQYF. The CDR3 DNA reads TGTGCCTGGAGCCGACAGGGGACCTACGAGCAGTACTTC. Full variable domain (remainder filled in from reference TRBV30 and TRBJ2-7): SQTIHQWPATLVQPVGSPLSLECTVEGTSNPNLYWYRQAAGRGLQLLFYSVGIGQISSEVPQNLSASRPQDRQFILSSKKLLLSDSGFYLCAWSRQGTYEQYFGPGTRLTVT.

The gene calls are TRBV28 and TRBJ1-2; TRBD1 agrees at 7 bases. Germline V lookup: CDR1 MDHEN, CDR2 SYDVKM. V shed 5 bases and J 0 bases; nucleotides not matched to a gene: 6. CDR3 size: 15 residues. The CDR3 nucleotides read TGTGCCAGCAGTGGGGGACAGCGGCCTAACTATGGCTACACCTTC. Its protein is CASSGGQRPNYGYTF.